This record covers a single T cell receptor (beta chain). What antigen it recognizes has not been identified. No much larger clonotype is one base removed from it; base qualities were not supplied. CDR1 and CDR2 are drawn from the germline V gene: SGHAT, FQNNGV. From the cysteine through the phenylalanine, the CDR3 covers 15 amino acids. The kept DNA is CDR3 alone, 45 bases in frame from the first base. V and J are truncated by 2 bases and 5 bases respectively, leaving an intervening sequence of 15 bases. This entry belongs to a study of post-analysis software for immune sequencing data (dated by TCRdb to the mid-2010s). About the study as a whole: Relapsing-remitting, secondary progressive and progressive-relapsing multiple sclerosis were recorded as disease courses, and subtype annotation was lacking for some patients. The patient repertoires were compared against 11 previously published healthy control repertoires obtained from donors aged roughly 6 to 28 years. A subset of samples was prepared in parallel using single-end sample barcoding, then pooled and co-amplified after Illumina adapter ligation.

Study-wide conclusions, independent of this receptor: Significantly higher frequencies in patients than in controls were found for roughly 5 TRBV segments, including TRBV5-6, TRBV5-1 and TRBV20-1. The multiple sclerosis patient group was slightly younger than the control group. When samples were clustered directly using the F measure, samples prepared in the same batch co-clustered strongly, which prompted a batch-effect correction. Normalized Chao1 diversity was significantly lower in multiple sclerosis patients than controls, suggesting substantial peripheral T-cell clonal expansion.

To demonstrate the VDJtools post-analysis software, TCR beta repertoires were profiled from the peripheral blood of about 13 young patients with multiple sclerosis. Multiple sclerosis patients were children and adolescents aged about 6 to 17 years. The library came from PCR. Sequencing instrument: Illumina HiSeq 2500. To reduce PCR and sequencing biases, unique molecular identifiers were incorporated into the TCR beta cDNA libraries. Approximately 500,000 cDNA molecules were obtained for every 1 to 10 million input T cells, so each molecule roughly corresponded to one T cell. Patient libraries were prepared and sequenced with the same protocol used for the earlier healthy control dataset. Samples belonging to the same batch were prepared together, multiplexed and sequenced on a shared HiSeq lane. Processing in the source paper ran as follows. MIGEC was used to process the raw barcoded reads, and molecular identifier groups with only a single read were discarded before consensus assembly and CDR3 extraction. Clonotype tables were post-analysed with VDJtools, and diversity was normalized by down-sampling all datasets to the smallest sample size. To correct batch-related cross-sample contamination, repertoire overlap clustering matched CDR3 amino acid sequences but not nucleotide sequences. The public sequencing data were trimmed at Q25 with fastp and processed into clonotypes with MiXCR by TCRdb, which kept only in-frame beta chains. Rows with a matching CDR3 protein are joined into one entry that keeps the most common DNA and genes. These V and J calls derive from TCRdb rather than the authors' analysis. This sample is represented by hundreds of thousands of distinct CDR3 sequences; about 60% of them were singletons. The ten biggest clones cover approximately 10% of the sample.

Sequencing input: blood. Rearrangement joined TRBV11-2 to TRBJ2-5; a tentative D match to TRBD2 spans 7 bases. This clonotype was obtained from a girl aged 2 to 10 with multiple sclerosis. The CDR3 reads CASSLRGRAWETQYF. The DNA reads TGTGCCAGCAGCTTAAGGGGGAGGGCCTGGGAGACCCAGTACTTC.